These 20 T cell receptor beta chains were all obtained from the same sample, sequenced in a study of Ad26.COV2.S vaccination and SARS-CoV-2 variants. Libraries were prepared by immunoSEQ multiplex PCR; TCRdb keeps only in-frame clonotypes and omits some of them. This table holds 300,000 to 500,000 clones, approximately 90% found once. The treatment is: roughly 18 received Ad26.COV2.S at low or high dose, single or two shots; about five received placebo; per-sample allocation not given. Day 63 after the first vaccine or placebo injection was the time point for sampling. The sequencing used peripheral blood, collected in a trial of Ad26.COV2.S vaccine versus placebo. These receptors were taken from a person between 18 and 60 years old who received the Ad26.COV2.S COVID-19 vaccine or a placebo.

The chain employs TRBV6-5 and TRBJ1-6; maybe TRBD1 (5 bases). Trimming removed 10 bases from V and 9 bases from J, with 19 bases in between. The CDR3 contains 14 residues. Germline CDR1 MNHEY, CDR2 SVGAGI. The CDR3 DNA sequence: TGTGCCACCCAGGCGGACACCATGAGTTCACCCCTCCACTTT. It encodes CATQADTMSSPLHF.

The genes are TRBV11-2 and TRBJ2-5, with TRBD1 as a possible D gene (6 bases). Germline V gene sequence: CDR1 SGHAT, CDR2 FQNNGV. The V end was cut by 3 bases, the J end by 3 bases, with 11 bases between. The CDR3 is 14 amino acids. For the CDR3, the DNA is TGTGCCAGCAGCTTGACAGGTCGGAAAGAGACCCAGTACTTC. This encodes CASSLTGRKETQYF.

This chain uses TRBV10-1 with TRBJ2-5; 11 bases are shared with TRBD2. The CDR3 is 16 amino acids. Per the germline V gene, CDR1 is WNHNN and CDR2 is SYGVQD (reference sequence). The junction had 10 bases not matched to a gene; V was cut back by 10 bases and J by 0 bases. CDR3 residues: CATSPRLAGYQETQYF. The CDR3 DNA is TGCGCCACCTCTCCAAGACTAGCGGGGTACCAAGAGACCCAGTACTTC.

The V gene is TRBV2, the J gene TRBJ1-1, with 8 positions matching TRBD1. The germline V gene has CDR1 SNHLY and CDR2 FYNNEI. After removal of 5 bases from V and 6 bases from J, the junction contained 8 bases not matched to a gene. There are 14 residues in the CDR3. The CDR3 sequence: CASSPDRAFAEAFF. The CDR3 coding sequence is TGTGCCAGCAGTCCGGACAGGGCGTTCGCTGAAGCTTTCTTT. Using reference TRBV2 and TRBJ1-1 for the parts outside the CDR3, the full variable domain is EPEVTQTPSHQVTQMGQEVILRCVPISNHLYFYWYRQILGQKVEFLVSFYNNEISEKSEIFDDQFSVERPDGSNFTLKIRSTKLEDSAMYFCASSPDRAFAEAFFGQGTRLTVV.

A note on this clone: A much larger clone is a single base away; this may be a read error. V and J are TRBV3-1 (or the pseudogene TRBV3-2) and TRBJ1-3; D is undetermined. The CDR3 totals 12 residues. The germline V and J ends were trimmed by 0 bases and 3 bases, with 0 bases remaining between them. From germline, CDR1 is LGHDT and CDR2 YNNKEL (reference sequence). The DNA for the CDR3 is TGTGCCAGCAGCCAAGATGGAAACACCATATATTTT. This sequence encodes CASSQDGNTIYF.

The chain joins TRBV21-1 to TRBJ1-3; the D call TRBD1 from the table was never checked on the DNA. TRBV21-1 is labeled a pseudogene. The CDR3 is 15 residues long. CDR3 sequence (DNA): TGTGCCAGCAGCAGACGAGGGGGCTCTGGAAACACCATATATTTT. Translated, it gives CASSRRGGSGNTIYF.

The V call is TRBV7-8, the J call TRBJ1-1, with unresolved D. V dropped 4 bases and J dropped 4 bases, with 10 bases sitting between them. The germline CDR1 and CDR2 sequences are SGHVS and FQNEAQ. The CDR3 is 13 amino acids. As DNA, the CDR3 is TGTGCCAGCAGCTCCGGACGAGGCACTGAAGCTTTCTTT. It translates to CASSSGRGTEAFF.

The chain is built from TRBV10-1 and TRBJ2-3; 10 bases are shared with TRBD2. With 4 bases clipped from V and 6 bases from J, the junction kept 7 bases outside the gene matches. Germline V gives CDR1 WNHNN, CDR2 SYGVQD (reference sequence). The length of the CDR3 is 15 residues. CDR3 region: CASSGLAGDWDTQYF. The CDR3 DNA is TGCGCCAGCAGTGGCCTAGCGGGGGATTGGGATACGCAGTATTTT.

The chain uses TRBV6-5 and TRBJ2-2; 10 nucleotides line up with TRBD2. The CDR3 contains 14 residues. Looked up from germline, CDR1 is MNHEY and CDR2 is SVGAGI. V shed 5 bases, J shed 7 bases, and the junction held 4 bases outside the gene matches. CDR3 protein: CASSLAGVIGELFF. Written as DNA, the CDR3 is TGTGCCAGCAGTCTAGCGGGGGTAATCGGGGAGCTGTTTTTT.

Here the CDR3 reads CASSPIYQTSGGTDTQYF. For the CDR3, the DNA is TGTGCCAGCTCACCCATTTATCAGACTAGCGGGGGCACAGATACGCAGTATTTT. This chain uses TRBV18 with TRBJ2-3; 11 bases map to TRBD2. The CDR3 is 18 residues long. CDR1 and CDR2 from the germline V gene are KGHSH and LQKENI. V shed 3 bases and J 1 base; nucleotides not matched to a gene: 9.

This chain joins TRBV4-1 and TRBJ2-5; 13 nucleotides agree with TRBD2. The V gene end was trimmed by 0 bases and the J gene end by 5 bases; junction bases not matched to a gene: 3. The CDR3 has 16 amino acids. Germline CDR1 MGHRA, CDR2 YSYEKL. CDR3 sequence: CASSQEGLAGVETQYF. As DNA, the CDR3 is TGCGCCAGCAGCCAAGAAGGACTAGCGGGGGTTGAGACCCAGTACTTC.

The rearrangement links TRBV10-3 to TRBJ2-5, with a possible D match to TRBD1 (5 bases). CDR3 length: 15 amino acids. CDR1 and CDR2 from the germline V gene are ENHRY and SYGVKD. Between the trimmed V and J ends, which lost 6 bases and 3 bases, there was a span of 17 bases. CDR3 region: CAIRPVAADKETQYF. The CDR3 nucleotides read TGTGCCATCAGACCGGTGGCGGCGGACAAAGAGACCCAGTACTTC.

The chain has TRBV20-1 and TRBJ2-7; D is ambiguous. V was clipped by 5 bases and J by 5 bases, with 10 bases between them. Germline CDR1 reads DFQATT; CDR2 reads SNEGSKA (reference sequence). This CDR3 is 11 amino acids long. CDR3 sequence: CSAAYLHEQYF. The CDR3 DNA follows: TGCAGTGCTGCCTATTTACACGAGCAGTACTTC.

The gene calls are TRBV27 and TRBJ2-2; D ambiguous. The CDR3 has 14 residues. Per germline, CDR1 MNHEY and CDR2 SMNVEV (reference sequence). The CDR3 region is CAVGIMRGTGELFF. In nucleotides, the CDR3 is TGTGCGGTGGGAATCATGCGAGGCACCGGGGAGCTGTTTTTT.

This clone was seen once. This chain links TRBV7-6 with TRBJ2-5, with 10 bases fitting TRBD2. The CDR3 spans 14 residues. J gave up 4 bases and V 5 bases, and 4 bases lay outside the gene matches. Germline loops: CDR1 SGHVS, CDR2 FNYEAQ. CDR3 sequence reads: CASSPAGGLETQYF. In DNA form, the CDR3 reads TGTGCCAGCAGCCCAGCGGGGGGGCTAGAGACCCAGTACTTC. Drawing the rest from reference TRBV7-6 and TRBJ2-5, the complete variable domain is GAGVSQSPRYKVTKRGQDVALRCDPISGHVSLYWYRQALGQGPEFLTYFNYEAQQDKSGLPNDRFSAERPEGSISTLTIQRTEQRDSAMYRCASSPAGGLETQYFGPGTRLLVL.

The V gene is TRBV4-1, the J gene TRBJ2-1; TRBD2 matches 7 bases. Trimming removed 4 bases from V and 8 bases from J; junction bases left unmatched: 8. Germline-derived CDR1 and CDR2 are MGHRA and YSYEKL. The CDR3 runs 14 residues. CDR3 amino acids: CASSREWGLHEQFF. The CDR3 region has the DNA TGCGCCAGCAGCCGAGAATGGGGACTACATGAGCAGTTCTTC.

The V call is TRBV19, the J call TRBJ1-1; no reliable D call. The CDR3 length is 11 residues. Trimming took off 11 bases at V and 4 bases at J, with 11 bases between the two ends. Per germline, CDR1 LNHDA and CDR2 SQIVND (reference sequence). The CDR3 DNA reads TGTGCCGCCGGGGTGGGCACTGAAGCTTTCTTT. Residues: CAAGVGTEAFF.

The chain combines TRBV5-6 with TRBJ2-5; 7 positions agree with TRBD2. This CDR3 is 14 amino acids long. Losses at the gene ends were 4 bases for V and 2 bases for J; bases not matched to a gene: 5. CDR1 is SGHDT and CDR2 is YYEEEE in the germline V gene. The CDR3: CASSPRGEQETQYF. The CDR3 region has the DNA TGTGCCAGCAGCCCACGGGGGGAACAAGAGACCCAGTACTTC. Full variable domain (rest looked up from reference TRBV5-6 and TRBJ2-5): DAGVTQSPTHLIKTRGQQVTLRCSPKSGHDTVSWYQQALGQGPQFIFQYYEEEERQRGNFPDRFSGHQFPNYSSELNVNALLLGDSALYLCASSPRGEQETQYFGPGTRLLVL.

The gene calls are TRBV6-2 or TRBV6-3 and TRBJ2-2; a possible D gene is TRBD1 (8 bases). Germline V gene sequence: CDR1 MNHEY, CDR2 SVGEGT. There are 15 residues in the CDR3. Trimming left V 6 bases short and J 6 bases short, with 17 bases between. CDR3: CASSLWTGRAGELFF. CDR3 coding DNA: TGTGCCAGCAGCCTCTGGACAGGGAGGGCCGGGGAGCTGTTTTTT.

The chain uses TRBV6-2 or TRBV6-3 and TRBJ1-6; D perhaps matches TRBD1 (5 bases). Trimming removed 5 bases from V and 4 bases from J, with 18 bases in between. In germline, CDR1 is MNHEY, CDR2 SVGEGT. The CDR3 is made up of 17 amino acids. The CDR3 coding sequence is TGTGCCAGCAGTCTAAACTCCGGGGCAGCTTATAATTCACCCCTCCACTTT. Its protein is CASSLNSGAAYNSPLHF.